This is a list of T cell receptor beta chains from one sample in a study of Graves' ophthalmopathy and Graves' hyperthyroidism. TCRdb itself ran the multiplex PCR reads through MiXCR, one entry per CDR3 protein. Of about 370,000 distinct CDR3 sequences listed, about a sixth were seen once; the top ten hold roughly 2.3%. Sequenced input: peripheral blood. The receptors come from an adult woman with stable Graves' hyperthyroidism. Both conserved end residues are part of each CDR3. The order of the fields is D gene, V gene, clone size, J gene, CDR3 protein, CDR3 DNA. The D gene is left open where the match is weak. Size is stated for part of the rows, as once, few or many counts, or as a class when the clone is expanded.

D gene: TRBD2
V gene: TRBV29-1
clone size: many
J gene: TRBJ2-5
CDR3 protein: CSVAGSWGLAQQETQYF
CDR3 DNA: TGCAGCGTCGCCGGGAGCTGGGGACTAGCGCAGCAAGAGACCCAGTACTTC

D gene: .
V gene: TRBV4-1
clone size: many
J gene: TRBJ2-2
CDR3 protein: CASSQDSRNTGELFF
CDR3 DNA: TGCGCCAGCAGCCAAGATAGTAGAAATACCGGGGAGCTGTTTTTT

D gene: .
V gene: TRBV19
clone size: few
J gene: TRBJ1-5
CDR3 protein: CASLQNLYSNQPQHF
CDR3 DNA: TGTGCCAGTCTGCAAAACCTGTATAGCAATCAGCCCCAGCATTTT

D gene: .
V gene: TRBV29-1
clone size: many
J gene: TRBJ2-7
CDR3 protein: CSVQDSLVEGQYF
CDR3 DNA: TGCAGCGTCCAGGACAGTTTAGTCGAGGGGCAGTACTTC

D gene: .
V gene: TRBV11-1
clone size: .
J gene: TRBJ2-6
CDR3 protein: CASSLMRVRSGANVLTF
CDR3 DNA: TGTGCCAGCAGCTTAATGCGGGTTCGGTCTGGGGCCAACGTCCTGACTTTC

D gene: .
V gene: TRBV4-1
clone size: few
J gene: TRBJ2-7
CDR3 protein: CASSQDATATYEQYF
CDR3 DNA: TGCGCCAGCAGCCAAGACGCGACCGCGACCTACGAGCAGTACTTC

D gene: .
V gene: TRBV6-2/TRBV6-3
clone size: .
J gene: TRBJ1-1
CDR3 protein: CASSYTGGGNTEAFF
CDR3 DNA: TGTGCCAGCAGTTACACGGGAGGTGGTAACACTGAAGCTTTCTTT

D gene: .
V gene: TRBV24-1
clone size: many
J gene: TRBJ2-7
CDR3 protein: CATSAPKQTLHPSYEQYF
CDR3 DNA: TGTGCCACCAGTGCCCCTAAACAGACCCTTCACCCGAGCTACGAGCAGTACTTC

D gene: TRBD1
V gene: TRBV19
clone size: many
J gene: TRBJ1-4
CDR3 protein: CASIKGQGRIGATNEKLFF
CDR3 DNA: TGTGCCAGTATCAAGGGACAGGGTCGAATTGGGGCAACTAATGAAAAACTGTTTTTT

D gene: .
V gene: TRBV29-1
clone size: many
J gene: TRBJ1-2
CDR3 protein: CSVEAWGGYTF
CDR3 DNA: TGCAGCGTTGAGGCGTGGGGCGGCTACACCTTC

D gene: .
V gene: TRBV7-2
clone size: many
J gene: TRBJ1-5
CDR3 protein: CASSLGGFQPQHF
CDR3 DNA: TGTGCCAGCAGCCTAGGGGGGTTTCAGCCCCAGCATTTT

D gene: .
V gene: TRBV20-1
clone size: many
J gene: TRBJ1-5
CDR3 protein: CSATMRLQQPQHF
CDR3 DNA: TGCAGTGCTACGATGAGGCTCCAACAGCCCCAGCATTTT

D gene: .
V gene: TRBV30
clone size: many
J gene: TRBJ1-5
CDR3 protein: CAWSSGMEQPQHF
CDR3 DNA: TGTGCCTGGAGTTCGGGGATGGAACAGCCCCAGCATTTT

D gene: TRBD1
V gene: TRBV20-1
clone size: many
J gene: TRBJ1-5
CDR3 protein: CSASYMTGRMGLNQPQHF
CDR3 DNA: TGCAGTGCCAGCTACATGACAGGGAGGATGGGGCTAAATCAGCCCCAGCATTTT

D gene: .
V gene: TRBV15
clone size: .
J gene: TRBJ2-5
CDR3 protein: CATSNGGRETQYF
CDR3 DNA: TGTGCCACCAGCAACGGGGGGCGAGAGACCCAGTACTTC

D gene: .
V gene: TRBV5-1
clone size: many
J gene: TRBJ1-1
CDR3 protein: CASSPAWNTEAFF
CDR3 DNA: TGCGCCAGCAGCCCGGCATGGAACACTGAAGCTTTCTTT

D gene: TRBD2
V gene: TRBV27
clone size: many
J gene: TRBJ2-5
CDR3 protein: CASKEGQGFSGRAGETQYF
CDR3 DNA: TGTGCCAGCAAGGAGGGACAGGGATTTAGCGGGAGGGCCGGTGAGACCCAGTACTTC

D gene: TRBD1
V gene: TRBV25-1
clone size: many
J gene: TRBJ1-5
CDR3 protein: CASSARQGNQPQHF
CDR3 DNA: TGTGCCAGCAGTGCCCGACAGGGGAATCAGCCCCAGCATTTT

D gene: .
V gene: TRBV30
clone size: few
J gene: TRBJ1-1
CDR3 protein: CAWNPQGEAFF
CDR3 DNA: TGTGCCTGGAACCCACAGGGTGAAGCTTTCTTT

D gene: TRBD2
V gene: TRBV11-3
clone size: few
J gene: TRBJ2-5
CDR3 protein: CASSITSGSFETQYF
CDR3 DNA: TGTGCCAGCAGCATAACTAGCGGGAGTTTTGAGACCCAGTACTTC

D gene: .
V gene: TRBV12-3/TRBV12-4
clone size: many
J gene: TRBJ2-7
CDR3 protein: CASSFRHGADEQYF
CDR3 DNA: TGTGCCAGCAGTTTCCGACACGGGGCGGACGAGCAGTACTTC

D gene: TRBD1
V gene: TRBV12-3/TRBV12-4
clone size: many
J gene: TRBJ1-2
CDR3 protein: CASSLSGQGRGYTF
CDR3 DNA: TGTGCCAGCAGTTTGTCGGGACAGGGCCGTGGCTACACCTTC

D gene: TRBD1
V gene: TRBV29-1
clone size: many
J gene: TRBJ2-7
CDR3 protein: CSVEGTGGDATYEQYF
CDR3 DNA: TGCAGCGTTGAAGGGACAGGGGGCGACGCAACCTACGAGCAGTACTTC

D gene: TRBD2
V gene: TRBV30
clone size: many
J gene: TRBJ2-2
CDR3 protein: CAWSVLATGELFF
CDR3 DNA: TGTGCCTGGAGTGTACTAGCGACCGGGGAGCTGTTTTTT

D gene: .
V gene: TRBV28
clone size: many
J gene: TRBJ1-2
CDR3 protein: CASSLPDSAYGYTF
CDR3 DNA: TGTGCCAGCAGTTTACCAGACAGCGCCTATGGCTACACCTTC

D gene: .
V gene: TRBV20-1
clone size: many
J gene: TRBJ2-2
CDR3 protein: CSAYGGGSTGELFF
CDR3 DNA: TGCAGTGCTTACGGAGGGGGCAGCACCGGGGAGCTGTTTTTT

D gene: TRBD1
V gene: TRBV29-1
clone size: .
J gene: TRBJ2-5
CDR3 protein: CSVEDGQGPYQETQYF
CDR3 DNA: TGCAGCGTTGAAGACGGACAGGGCCCGTACCAAGAGACCCAGTACTTC

D gene: .
V gene: TRBV6-2/TRBV6-3
clone size: many
J gene: TRBJ1-1
CDR3 protein: CASSPPDRGVTEAFF
CDR3 DNA: TGTGCCAGCAGCCCTCCCGACCGGGGAGTAACTGAAGCTTTCTTT

D gene: .
V gene: TRBV24-1
clone size: few
J gene: TRBJ1-5
CDR3 protein: CATSDRQSNQPQHF
CDR3 DNA: TGTGCCACCAGTGATCGACAGAGCAATCAGCCCCAGCATTTT

D gene: .
V gene: TRBV12-3/TRBV12-4
clone size: many
J gene: TRBJ2-7
CDR3 protein: CASSFYEQYF
CDR3 DNA: TGTGCCAGCAGTTTCTACGAGCAGTACTTC

D gene: .
V gene: TRBV7-8
clone size: few
J gene: TRBJ2-2
CDR3 protein: CASSPLQGQRGSGELFF
CDR3 DNA: TGTGCCAGCAGCCCCCTGCAGGGGCAGAGAGGATCCGGGGAGCTGTTTTTT